This TCR beta chain was profiled in a study of CD8+ T cells in alopecia areata (dated by TCRdb to the late 2010s). At the level of the whole study: Treated patients were enrolled in an open-label pilot trial of oral tofacitinib at 5 to 10 mg twice daily for moderate-to-severe alopecia areata. Tofacitinib was given for 6 to 18 months, followed by 6 months of follow-up off drug to assess delayed response and recurrence. Disease severity in treated patients was measured with the SALT score, which quantifies the percentage of affected scalp surface area. Biopsies were taken from tofacitinib-treated patients at baseline and at 4 and 24 weeks of treatment, and a later scalp biopsy was taken in several of the tofacitinib-treated patients. RNA was obtained with the PAXgene miRNA kit for fixed scalp, the miRNeasy kit for PBMCs, and the RNeasy kit for mouse skin. TCRbeta CDR3 regions were amplified by immunoSEQ multiplex PCR using 35 Vbeta forward and 13 Jbeta reverse primers. Human TCRbeta sequencing covered scalp tissue and sorted CD4+ and CD8+ peripheral blood T cells from patchy and totalis/universalis alopecia areata patients and healthy controls. The study used high-throughput TCRbeta sequencing to examine T cell clonal expansion in alopecia areata, in both the C3H/HeJ mouse model and human patients. Clonality in the scalp was compared among normal scalp (n=4), patchy alopecia areata scalp (n=8), and alopecia totalis/universalis scalp (n=8). Overall study results and their limits: Compared with normal scalp, lesional scalp, particularly in alopecia totalis/universalis, had higher clonality and more expanded CD8+ clones, which suggests antigenic drive. With tofacitinib, both scalp clonality and the number of expanded CD8+ clones among the top 100 scalp clones went down significantly. Because the treated cohort was small and had only one nonresponder, larger studies are needed to examine links between baseline CD8+ expansion and response. Many expanded lesional clones were found to persist in scalp and blood during tofacitinib treatment, and relapse after treatment cessation may be partly explained by this persistence. TCR sequences shared between patients were less clear than in mice, possibly partly because of HLA diversity in the patient population. Scalp TCR repertoire analysis is complicated because resident alphabeta T cells in normal human skin are also sequenced, whereas mouse skin is dominated by gammadelta T cells.

The method behind the library was the immunoSEQ multiplex PCR assay. RNA was extracted from all samples and reverse transcribed into cDNA as template for TCR sequencing. First-strand cDNA was synthesized with SuperScript III using a 2:1 mix of oligo-dT and random hexamers. A synthetic immune receptor repertoire was used to measure amplification bias, and any remaining bias was corrected computationally. In the source study's methods: Raw reads were preprocessed to remove errors, and CDR3 was defined according to IMGT conventions as the region from the conserved cysteine to phenylalanine. Clonality was computed by normalizing Shannon entropy by log2 of the number of productive unique TCRs and subtracting the result from 1. Whether scalp clones were CD4 or CD8 was inferred by matching scalp TCRbeta sequences against CD4 and CD8 repertoires sorted from blood. TCRdb's version of the immuneACCESS table is confined to in-frame rearrangements and falls short of the full clone set. An unresolved V gene accounts for under half of the shortfall where checked; the remainder is of unknown origin. The V and J calls and clone size are taken from that table; D and trimming were inferred from the DNA. The sample includes around 140,000 clones, with 85% to 90% observed a single time. The ten most abundant clones make up less than 15% of the sample.

Points on this clone: This receptor's antigen is unknown. Base quality data are lacking; no much larger clone is found one base away.

CDR1 and CDR2 (SGDLS, YYNGEE) derive from the germline V gene. From its cysteine to its phenylalanine, the CDR3 spans 13 amino acids. The retained sequence is limited to the CDR3, 39 bases, with the frame set at the first base. V loses 0 bases of germline sequence and J loses 1 base, and the interval between the two ends is 4 bases. Per the publication, the time point label means: less than five weeks on oral tofacitinib. This specimen's treatment or condition label, per the study, means: oral pan-JAK inhibitor, 5-10 mg twice daily. Lesional scalp punch biopsies and peripheral blood were obtained from alopecia areata patients. PBMCs were isolated by density centrifugation and stained for CD3, CD4 and CD8, and CD4+ and CD8+ T cells were sorted on a FACSAria.

The V gene is TRBV9 and the J gene is TRBJ1-1; the D gene assignment is ambiguous. The origin of this receptor is a human donor with alopecia areata. The material was CD8+ T cells sorted from blood, obtained at week 4, from a patient treated with tofacitinib. The nucleotide sequence is given as TGTGCCAGCAGCGTAGCTAAGAACACTGAAGCTTTCTTT. Protein translation: CASSVAKNTEAFF. Reference TRBV9 and TRBJ1-1 genes cover what lies past the CDR3, so the full variable domain is DSGVTQTPKHLITATGQRVTLRCSPRSGDLSVYWYQQSLDQGLQFLIQYYNGEERAKGNILERFSAQQFPDLHSELNLSSLELGDSALYFCASSVAKNTEAFFGQGTRLTVV.